The sequence of this T cell receptor beta chain was determined in a study of Graves' ophthalmopathy and Graves' hyperthyroidism. The authors amplified TCR beta CDR3 regions, and they did so from RNA transcripts for repertoire sequencing. Investigators did first-round RT-PCR with HTBI primers, then second-round multiplex PCR. TCRdb used MiXCR to reprocess the multiplex PCR reads, holding one entry per CDR3 protein. This table has 40,000 to 45,000 distinct CDR3 sequences, approximately 52% appearing once. The germline gives CDR1 MGHDK, CDR2 SYGVNS. This CDR3 has 14 amino acids. V was trimmed by 4 bases and J by 1 base, leaving 7 bases between them. General study points: The authors also found most expanded thyroid clonotypes above 0.001 frequency in blood.

Each diagnosis was determined on the basis of clinical symptoms, serum thyroxine, TRAb, thyroid ultrasound and orbital computed tomography. A word on this clonotype: Its specificity is not known.

The sequenced material came from peripheral blood. This receptor was obtained from an adult man with Graves' ophthalmopathy. V usage is TRBV25-1 and J usage is TRBJ2-2; TRBD2 is a possible D gene (5 bases). DNA of the CDR3: TGTGCCAGCAGTGGGACTTGGAACACCGGGGAGCTGTTTTTT. Protein sequence: CASSGTWNTGELFF.